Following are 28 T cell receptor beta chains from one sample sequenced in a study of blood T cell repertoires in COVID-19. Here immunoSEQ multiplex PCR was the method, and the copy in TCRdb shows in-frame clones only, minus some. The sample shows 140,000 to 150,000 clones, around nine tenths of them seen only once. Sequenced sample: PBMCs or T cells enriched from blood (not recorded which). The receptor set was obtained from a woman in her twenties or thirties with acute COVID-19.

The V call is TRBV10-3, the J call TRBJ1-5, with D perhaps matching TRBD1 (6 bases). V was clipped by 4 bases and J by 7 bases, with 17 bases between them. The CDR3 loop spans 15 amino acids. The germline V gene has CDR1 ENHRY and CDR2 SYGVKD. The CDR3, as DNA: TGTGCCATCAGTGTCCAAGGGGGAATTAAGCAGCCCCAGCATTTT. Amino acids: CAISVQGGIKQPQHF.

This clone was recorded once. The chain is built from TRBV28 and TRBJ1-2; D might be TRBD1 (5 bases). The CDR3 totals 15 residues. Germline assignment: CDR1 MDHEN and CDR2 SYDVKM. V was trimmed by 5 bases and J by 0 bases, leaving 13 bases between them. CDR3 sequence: CASSVTGRANYGYTF. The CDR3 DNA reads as TGTGCCAGCAGTGTCACAGGTCGAGCTAACTATGGCTACACCTTC.

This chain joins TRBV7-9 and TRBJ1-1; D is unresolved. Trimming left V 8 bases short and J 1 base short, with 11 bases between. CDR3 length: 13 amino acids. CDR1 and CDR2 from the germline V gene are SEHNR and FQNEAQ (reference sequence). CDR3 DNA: TGTGCCAGCCGATTGACACCGAACACTGAAGCTTTCTTT. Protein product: CASRLTPNTEAFF.

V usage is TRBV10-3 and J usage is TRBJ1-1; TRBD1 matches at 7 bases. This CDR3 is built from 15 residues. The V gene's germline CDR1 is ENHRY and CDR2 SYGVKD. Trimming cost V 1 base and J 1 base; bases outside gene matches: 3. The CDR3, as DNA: TGTGCCATCAGTGAGTACGGACAGGCGAACACTGAAGCTTTCTTT. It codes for CAISEYGQANTEAFF.

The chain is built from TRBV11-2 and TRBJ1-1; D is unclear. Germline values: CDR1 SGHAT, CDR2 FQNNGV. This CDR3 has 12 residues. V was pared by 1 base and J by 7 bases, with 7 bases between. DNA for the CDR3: TGTGCCAGCAGCTTAGCCACGGTTGAAGCTTTCTTT. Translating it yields CASSLATVEAFF.

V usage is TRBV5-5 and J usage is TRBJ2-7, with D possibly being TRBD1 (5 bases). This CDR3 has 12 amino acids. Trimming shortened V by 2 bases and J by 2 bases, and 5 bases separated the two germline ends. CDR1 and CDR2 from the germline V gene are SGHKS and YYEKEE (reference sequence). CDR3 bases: TGTGCCAGCAGCTTAGGGGCCTACGAGCAGTACTTC. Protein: CASSLGAYEQYF.

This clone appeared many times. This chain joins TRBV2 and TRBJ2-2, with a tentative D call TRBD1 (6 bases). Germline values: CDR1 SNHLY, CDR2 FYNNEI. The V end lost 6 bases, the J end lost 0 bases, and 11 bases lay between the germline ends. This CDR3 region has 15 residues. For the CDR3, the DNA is TGTGCCAGCAGAGCGGACAGTGCGAACACCGGGGAGCTGTTTTTT. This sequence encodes CASRADSANTGELFF.

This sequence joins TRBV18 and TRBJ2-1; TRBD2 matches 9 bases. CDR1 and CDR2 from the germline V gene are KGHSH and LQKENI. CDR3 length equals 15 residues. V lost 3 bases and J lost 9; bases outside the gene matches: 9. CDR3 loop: CASSPPASGNGEQFF. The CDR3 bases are TGTGCCAGCTCACCTCCGGCTAGCGGGAACGGTGAGCAGTTCTTC.

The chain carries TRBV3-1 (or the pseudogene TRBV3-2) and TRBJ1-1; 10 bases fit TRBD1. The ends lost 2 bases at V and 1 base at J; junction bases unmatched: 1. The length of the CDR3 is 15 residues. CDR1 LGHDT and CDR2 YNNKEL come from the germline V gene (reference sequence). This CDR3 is CASSQRTGGNTEAFF. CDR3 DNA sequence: TGTGCCAGCAGCCAACGGACAGGGGGGAACACTGAAGCTTTCTTT.

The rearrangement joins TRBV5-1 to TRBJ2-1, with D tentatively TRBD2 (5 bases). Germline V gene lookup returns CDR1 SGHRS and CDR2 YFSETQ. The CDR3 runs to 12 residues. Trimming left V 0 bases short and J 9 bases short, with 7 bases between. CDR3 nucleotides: TGCGCCAGCAGCTTGGGGGAGCTTGAGCAGTTCTTC. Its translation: CASSLGELEQFF.

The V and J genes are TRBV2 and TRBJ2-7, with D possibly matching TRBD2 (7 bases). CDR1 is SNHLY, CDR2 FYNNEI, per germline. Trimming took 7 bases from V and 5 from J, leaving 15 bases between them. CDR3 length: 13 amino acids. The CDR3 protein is CASNRDYPDEQYF. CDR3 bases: TGTGCCAGCAACAGGGACTACCCCGACGAGCAGTACTTC.

CDR3 loop: CASRRTGTGNGYTF. As DNA, the CDR3 is TGTGCCAGCAGACGGACCGGGACAGGGAATGGCTACACCTTC. The rearrangement joins TRBV28 to TRBJ1-2; 9 nucleotides match TRBD1. Unmatched junction bases numbered 8, after V lost 6 bases and J lost 6 bases. The CDR3 has 14 amino acids. The germline V gene has CDR1 MDHEN and CDR2 SYDVKM.

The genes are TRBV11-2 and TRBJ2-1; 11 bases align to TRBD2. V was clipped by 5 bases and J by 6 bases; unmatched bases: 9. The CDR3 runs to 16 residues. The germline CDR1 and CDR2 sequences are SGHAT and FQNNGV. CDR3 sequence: CASSGQLAGVANEQFF. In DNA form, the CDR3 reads TGTGCCAGCAGCGGGCAACTAGCGGGAGTAGCCAATGAGCAGTTCTTC. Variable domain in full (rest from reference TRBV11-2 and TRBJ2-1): EAGVAQSPRYKIIEKRQSVAFWCNPISGHATLYWYQQILGQGPKLLIQFQNNGVVDDSQLPKDRFSAERLKGVDSTLKIQPAKLEDSAVYLCASSGQLAGVANEQFFGPGTRLTVL.

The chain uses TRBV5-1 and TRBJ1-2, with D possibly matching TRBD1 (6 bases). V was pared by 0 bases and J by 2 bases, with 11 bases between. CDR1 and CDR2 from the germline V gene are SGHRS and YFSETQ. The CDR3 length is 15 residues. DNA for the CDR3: TGCGCCAGCAGCTTGGGCGGGGGGCAAAACTATGGCTACACCTTC. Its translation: CASSLGGGQNYGYTF. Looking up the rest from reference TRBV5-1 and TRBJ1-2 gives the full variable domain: KAGVTQTPRYLIKTRGQQVTLSCSPISGHRSVSWYQQTPGQGLQFLFEYFSETQRNKGNFPGRFSGRQFSNSRSEMNVSTLELGDSALYLCASSLGGGQNYGYTFGSGTRLTVV.

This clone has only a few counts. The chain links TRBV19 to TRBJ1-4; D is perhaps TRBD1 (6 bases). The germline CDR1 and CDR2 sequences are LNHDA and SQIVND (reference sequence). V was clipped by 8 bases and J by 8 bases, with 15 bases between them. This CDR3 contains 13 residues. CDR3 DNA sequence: TGTGCCAGTGACCGGGCCAGGGGCGAAAAACTGTTTTTT. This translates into CASDRARGEKLFF.

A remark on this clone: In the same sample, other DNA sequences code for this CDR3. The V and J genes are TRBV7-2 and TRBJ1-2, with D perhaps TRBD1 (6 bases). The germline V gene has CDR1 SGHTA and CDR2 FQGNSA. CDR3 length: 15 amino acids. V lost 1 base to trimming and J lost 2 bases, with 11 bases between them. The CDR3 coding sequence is TGTGCCAGCAGCTTAGATCGACAGGCGAACTATGGCTACACCTTC. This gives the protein CASSLDRQANYGYTF.

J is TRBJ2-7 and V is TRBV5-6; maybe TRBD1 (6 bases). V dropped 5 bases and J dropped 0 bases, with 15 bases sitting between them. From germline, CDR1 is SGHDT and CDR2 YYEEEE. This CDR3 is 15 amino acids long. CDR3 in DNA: TGTGCCAGCAGTAACCGGGACATCGACTCCTACGAGCAGTACTTC. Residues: CASSNRDIDSYEQYF. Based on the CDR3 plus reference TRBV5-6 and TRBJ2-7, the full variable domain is DAGVTQSPTHLIKTRGQQVTLRCSPKSGHDTVSWYQQALGQGPQFIFQYYEEEERQRGNFPDRFSGHQFPNYSSELNVNALLLGDSALYLCASSNRDIDSYEQYFGPGTRLTVT.

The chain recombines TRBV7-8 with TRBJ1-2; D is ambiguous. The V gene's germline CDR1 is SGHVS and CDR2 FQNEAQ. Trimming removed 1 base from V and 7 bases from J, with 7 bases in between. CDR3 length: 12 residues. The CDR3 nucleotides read TGTGCCAGCAGCTTAGGACACTTTGGCTACACCTTC. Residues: CASSLGHFGYTF.

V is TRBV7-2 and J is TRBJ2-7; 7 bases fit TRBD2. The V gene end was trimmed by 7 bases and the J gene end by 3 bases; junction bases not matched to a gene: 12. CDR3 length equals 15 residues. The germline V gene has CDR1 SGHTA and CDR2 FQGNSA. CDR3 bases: TGTGCCAGCAACGATATAAATCTAGCGGACTACGAGCAGTACTTC. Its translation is CASNDINLADYEQYF.

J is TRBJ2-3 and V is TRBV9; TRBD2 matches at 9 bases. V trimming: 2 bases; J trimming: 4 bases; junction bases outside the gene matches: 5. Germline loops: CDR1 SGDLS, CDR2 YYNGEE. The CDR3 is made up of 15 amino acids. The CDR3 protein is CASSVSGRDPDTQYF. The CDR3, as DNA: TGTGCCAGCAGCGTTAGCGGGAGAGATCCAGATACGCAGTATTTT.

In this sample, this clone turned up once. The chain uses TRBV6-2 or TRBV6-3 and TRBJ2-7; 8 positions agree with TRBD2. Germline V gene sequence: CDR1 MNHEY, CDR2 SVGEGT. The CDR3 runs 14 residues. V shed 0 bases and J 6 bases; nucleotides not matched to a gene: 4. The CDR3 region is CASSYSYGGGEQYF. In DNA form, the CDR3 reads TGTGCCAGCAGTTACTCTTACGGGGGGGGCGAGCAGTACTTC.

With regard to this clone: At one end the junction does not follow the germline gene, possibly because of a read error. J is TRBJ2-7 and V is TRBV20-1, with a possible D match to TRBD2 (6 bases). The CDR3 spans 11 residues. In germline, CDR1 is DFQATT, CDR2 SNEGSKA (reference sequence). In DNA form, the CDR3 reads TGCAGTGCTAGAGTAGGGGACTCCGCGTGCTTC. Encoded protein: CSARVGDSACF.

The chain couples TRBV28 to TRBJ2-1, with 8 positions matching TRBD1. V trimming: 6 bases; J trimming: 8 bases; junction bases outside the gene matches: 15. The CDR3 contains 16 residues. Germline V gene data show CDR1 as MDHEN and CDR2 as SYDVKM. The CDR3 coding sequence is TGTGCCAGCAGAATCACCGGAACAGGGGGAGAAGATGAGCAGTTCTTC. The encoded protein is CASRITGTGGEDEQFF.

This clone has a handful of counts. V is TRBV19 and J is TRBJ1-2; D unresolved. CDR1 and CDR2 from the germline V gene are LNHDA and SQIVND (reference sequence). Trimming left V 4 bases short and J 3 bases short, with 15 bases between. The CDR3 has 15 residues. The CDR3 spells CASSNRAGSDYGYTF. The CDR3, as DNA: TGTGCCAGTAGTAACCGGGCGGGATCAGACTATGGCTACACCTTC.

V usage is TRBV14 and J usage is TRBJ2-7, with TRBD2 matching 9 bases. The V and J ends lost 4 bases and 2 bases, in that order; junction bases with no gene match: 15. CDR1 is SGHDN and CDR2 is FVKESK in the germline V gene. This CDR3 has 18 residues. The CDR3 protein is CASSRGREGLPGPYEQYF. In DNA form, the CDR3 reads TGTGCCAGCAGCCGCGGGCGGGAGGGCCTTCCCGGCCCCTACGAGCAGTACTTC.

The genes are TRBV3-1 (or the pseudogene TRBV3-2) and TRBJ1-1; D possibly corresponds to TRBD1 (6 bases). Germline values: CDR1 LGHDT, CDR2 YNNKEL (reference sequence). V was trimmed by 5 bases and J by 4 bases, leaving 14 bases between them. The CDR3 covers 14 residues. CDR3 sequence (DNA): TGTGCCAGCAGCACCGCCCCAGGGGTCACTGAAGCTTTCTTT. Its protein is CASSTAPGVTEAFF.

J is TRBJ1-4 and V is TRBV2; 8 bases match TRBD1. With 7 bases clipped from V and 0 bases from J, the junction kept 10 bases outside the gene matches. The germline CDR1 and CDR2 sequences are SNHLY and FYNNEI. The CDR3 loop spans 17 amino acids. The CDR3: CASIRGQGLATNEKLFF. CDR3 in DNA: TGTGCCAGCATCCGCGGACAGGGCCTTGCAACTAATGAAAAACTGTTTTTT.

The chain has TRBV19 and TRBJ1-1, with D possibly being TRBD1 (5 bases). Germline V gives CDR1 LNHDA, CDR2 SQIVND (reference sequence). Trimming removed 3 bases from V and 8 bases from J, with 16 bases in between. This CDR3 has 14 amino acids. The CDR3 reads CASSIWAGQTEAFF. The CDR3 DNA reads TGTGCCAGTAGTATTTGGGCGGGGCAGACCGAAGCTTTCTTT.